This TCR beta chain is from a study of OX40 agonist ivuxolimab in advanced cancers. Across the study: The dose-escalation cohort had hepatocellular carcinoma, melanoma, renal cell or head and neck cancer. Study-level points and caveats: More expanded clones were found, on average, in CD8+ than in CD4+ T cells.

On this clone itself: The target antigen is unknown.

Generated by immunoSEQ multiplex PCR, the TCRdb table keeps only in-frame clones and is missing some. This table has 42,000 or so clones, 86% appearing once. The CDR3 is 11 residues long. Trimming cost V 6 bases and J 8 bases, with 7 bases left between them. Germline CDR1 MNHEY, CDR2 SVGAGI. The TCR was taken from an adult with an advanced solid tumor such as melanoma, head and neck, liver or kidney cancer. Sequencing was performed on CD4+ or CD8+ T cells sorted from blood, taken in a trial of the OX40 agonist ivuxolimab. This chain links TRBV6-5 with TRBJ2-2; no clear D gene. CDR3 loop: CASRAGGELFF. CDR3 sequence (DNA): TGTGCCAGCAGGGCAGGAGGGGAGCTGTTTTTT.